The T cell receptor (beta chain) described here comes from a study of T-cell memory formation after mild COVID-19. General study results and limits: Pre-infection memory already had some responding clones, implying cross-reactive memory joined. Those CD4+ clones that contracted were mainly in CM and EM (CD8+ ones in EMRA). Nothing confirmed that second-wave clones peaking on day 37 were specific for SARS-CoV-2.

Remarks on this clonotype: Its cognate antigen is unknown.

TCRdb redid the calling of the 5' RACE reads with MiXCR, one entry per CDR3 protein. The sample lists 98,000 or so distinct CDR3 sequences, 18% occurring once. V was trimmed by 5 bases and J by 4 bases, leaving 11 bases between them. Germline assignment: CDR1 SGHTA and CDR2 FQGNSA. This CDR3 spans 14 amino acids. The chain employs TRBV7-2 and TRBJ2-2, with no clear D. This receptor was obtained from a man aged 18-30 years who had mild COVID-19 (a few samples of this study predate the infection). Cell type and time point are not known. Material: PBMCs or a T cell subset sorted from them (not recorded which). The CDR3 loop reads CASSLRTGTGELFF. CDR3 bases: TGTGCCAGCAGCCTCAGGACGGGCACCGGGGAGCTGTTTTTT.